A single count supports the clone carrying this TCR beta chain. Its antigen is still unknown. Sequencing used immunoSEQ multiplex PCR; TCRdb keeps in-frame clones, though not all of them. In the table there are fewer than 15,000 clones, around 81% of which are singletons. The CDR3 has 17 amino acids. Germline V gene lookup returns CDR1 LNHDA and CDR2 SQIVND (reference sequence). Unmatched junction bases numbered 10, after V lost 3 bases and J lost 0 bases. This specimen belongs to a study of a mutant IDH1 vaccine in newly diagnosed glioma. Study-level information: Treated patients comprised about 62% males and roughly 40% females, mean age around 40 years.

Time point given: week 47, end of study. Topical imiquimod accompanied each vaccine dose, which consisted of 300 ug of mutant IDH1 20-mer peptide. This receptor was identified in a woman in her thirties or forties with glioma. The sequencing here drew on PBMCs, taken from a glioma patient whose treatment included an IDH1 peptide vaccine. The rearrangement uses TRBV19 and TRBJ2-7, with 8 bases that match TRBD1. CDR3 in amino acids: CASSMGSGGPLSYEQYF. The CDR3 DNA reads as TGTGCCAGTAGTATGGGGTCAGGGGGCCCCCTCTCCTACGAGCAGTACTTC.